This T cell receptor (beta chain) derives from a study of cytomegalovirus exposure and HLA in healthy donors. As concerns this clone: What it binds is not known.

The study, taken as a whole, reports: Rarity characterized most TCR sequences, yet some public TCRs appeared in many donors.

The method was immunoSEQ multiplex PCR; TCRdb's version includes in-frame clones alone and lacks a portion of them. The top ten clones hold roughly 1.1% of a sample with around 300,000 clones, about nine tenths of them seen once. This TCR was sampled from a woman aged 25 to 39 in good health and CMV-seropositive. The specimen was PBMCs.

The CDR3 loop is CASRNAGGVALGYTF. CDR3 bases: TGTGCCAGCAGAAACGCAGGGGGCGTAGCTCTTGGCTACACCTTC. The V gene is TRBV28, the J gene TRBJ1-2; TRBD1 agrees at 8 bases. The CDR3 sequence is 15 residues long. Germline V gene lookup returns CDR1 MDHEN and CDR2 SYDVKM. The V segment lost 6 bases and the J segment 7 bases; nucleotides outside the gene matches: 13.